The 20 T cell receptor beta chains listed next were all sequenced from one sample in a study of blood T cells in healthy people across ages. It was with a sample-barcoded 5' primer and a J-beta primer mix that a second PCR of roughly 7 to 12 cycles was run. TCRdb called the 5' RACE reads again in MiXCR, with one record for every CDR3 protein. This table has under 1,000,000 distinct CDR3 sequences, more than 35% appearing once. The material sequenced was blood. Receptors were obtained from a man aged 80 or over in good health.

The V call is TRBV9, the J call TRBJ1-1; 7 nucleotides match TRBD1. The CDR3 is 15 amino acids. J lost 0 bases, V lost 3 bases, and 5 bases had no gene match. The germline V gene has CDR1 SGDLS and CDR2 YYNGEE. The CDR3, as DNA: TGTGCCAGCAGCGCCTTAACAGGGGTGAACACTGAAGCTTTCTTT. Protein: CASSALTGVNTEAFF.

The rearrangement joins TRBV5-6 to TRBJ1-1; D is unresolved. The CDR3 consists of 14 residues. V gave up 0 bases and J gave up 0 bases, with 6 bases separating them. Germline V gene sequence: CDR1 SGHDT, CDR2 YYEEEE. The CDR3 DNA reads as TGTGCCAGCAGCTTGGTGGACCTGAACACTGAAGCTTTCTTT. Amino acid sequence: CASSLVDLNTEAFF.

This clonotype was seen more than once but under ten times. This chain joins TRBV7-8 and TRBJ1-2; unclear D gene. CDR3 length equals 13 residues. Between the trimmed V and J ends, which lost 7 bases and 2 bases, there was a span of 11 bases. Germline V lookup: CDR1 SGHVS, CDR2 FQNEAQ. CDR3 sequence reads: CASTTNLNYGYTF. The CDR3 coding sequence is TGTGCCAGCACCACCAATTTAAACTATGGCTACACCTTC.

V usage is TRBV7-3 and J usage is TRBJ2-7; maybe TRBD2 (7 bases). The CDR3 contains 12 residues. With 6 bases removed from V and 10 bases from J, the gap between germline ends came to 16 bases. Per the germline V gene, CDR1 is SGHTA and CDR2 is FQGTGA. CDR3: CASSTPGGFQYF. DNA for the CDR3: TGTGCCAGCAGTACCCCGGGGGGCTTTCAGTACTTC. The variable domain in full, completed from reference TRBV7-3 and TRBJ2-7, reads GAGVSQTPSNKVTEKGKYVELRCDPISGHTALYWYRQSLGQGPEFLIYFQGTGAADDSGLPNDRFFAVRPEGSVSTLKIQRTERGDSAVYLCASSTPGGFQYFGPGTRLTVT.

V and J are TRBV14 and TRBJ2-4; 7 nucleotides match TRBD1. TRBJ2-7 explains the end of the DNA better; the J call may be wrong. In germline, CDR1 is SGHDN, CDR2 FVKESK. This CDR3 contains 16 residues. CDR3 DNA sequence: TGTGCCAGCAGCCCCCAGGACAGGCCGACCTCCTACGAGCAGTACTTC. It encodes CASSPQDRPTSYEQYF.

This clonotype was observed at least ten times. The chain uses TRBV12-3 or TRBV12-4 and TRBJ2-1, with D possibly TRBD1 on 6 matching bases. This CDR3 spans 15 amino acids. V shed 4 bases and J shed 7 bases, with 17 bases lying between them. CDR3 amino acids: CASSSRTRQGNEQFF. The CDR3 DNA is TGTGCCAGCAGTTCCCGGACTCGGCAGGGGAATGAGCAGTTCTTC.

V is TRBV7-8 and J is TRBJ2-1; 11 positions match TRBD2. The CDR3 runs to 16 residues. Germline CDR1 and CDR2: SGHVS and FQNEAQ. The ends lost 5 bases at V and 6 bases at J; junction bases unmatched: 9. The CDR3 DNA reads as TGTGCCAGCAGCCCCAGGAGGGGACTAGCGGCCAATGAGCAGTTCTTC. Its protein product is CASSPRRGLAANEQFF.

With respect to this clonotype: This may stem from a read error, because a much larger clone lies one nucleotide away. This chain uses TRBV28 with TRBJ2-7; D is possibly TRBD2 (5 bases). Germline CDR1 reads MDHEN; CDR2 reads SYDVKM. Trimming shortened V by 10 bases and J by 1 base, and 17 bases separated the two germline ends. The CDR3 is 14 residues long. The CDR3 sequence is CANRPFRRSYEQYF. The CDR3 DNA reads TGTGCCAACAGACCATTCCGGAGGTCCTACGAGCAGTACTTC.

The J gene is TRBJ2-7, the V gene TRBV20-1, with D possibly being TRBD1 (6 bases). Gene TRBJ2-5 matches the end of the DNA better, so the J call may be wrong. Germline V gene sequence: CDR1 DFQATT, CDR2 SNEGSKA (reference sequence). CDR3 length: 13 amino acids. The CDR3 is CSAKDSRRETQYF. The DNA for the CDR3 is TGCAGTGCTAAGGACAGCCGGCGGGAGACCCAGTACTTC.

The J gene is TRBJ2-1, the V gene TRBV7-6; D unresolved. Trimming removed 5 bases from V and 0 bases from J, with 11 bases in between. Germline V lookup: CDR1 SGHVS, CDR2 FNYEAQ. The CDR3 is 15 amino acids. CDR3 coding DNA: TGTGCCAGCAGCCCTTTAGTAACCTCCTACAATGAGCAGTTCTTC. Translated, it gives CASSPLVTSYNEQFF. The full variable domain, its missing parts supplied by reference TRBV7-6 and TRBJ2-1, is GAGVSQSPRYKVTKRGQDVALRCDPISGHVSLYWYRQALGQGPEFLTYFNYEAQQDKSGLPNDRFSAERPEGSISTLTIQRTEQRDSAMYRCASSPLVTSYNEQFFGPGTRLTVL.

The chain uses TRBV5-1 and TRBJ1-1; no clear D. CDR1 and CDR2 from the germline V gene are SGHRS and YFSETQ. The CDR3 covers 16 residues. V was shortened by 1 base and J by 0 bases, with 13 bases between the two germline ends. The DNA of the CDR3 is TGCGCCAGCAGCTTGTCCGCAGCTCCTATGAACACTGAAGCTTTCTTT. It specifies CASSLSAAPMNTEAFF.

The rearrangement joins TRBV28 to TRBJ2-5; 12 nucleotides match TRBD1. The germline gives CDR1 MDHEN, CDR2 SYDVKM. Trimming cost V 5 bases and J 5 bases; bases outside gene matches: 6. The CDR3 runs 15 residues. The CDR3 loop is CASSTSGTGGETQYF. Written as DNA, the CDR3 is TGTGCCAGCAGTACATCCGGGACAGGGGGCGAGACCCAGTACTTC.

The V gene is TRBV20-1, the J gene TRBJ2-1; TRBD2 matches 7 bases. CDR1 and CDR2 (germline): DFQATT, SNEGSKA (reference sequence). The V and J ends lost 0 bases and 7 bases, in that order; junction bases with no gene match: 9. The CDR3 consists of 15 residues. CDR3 nucleotides: TGCAGTGCTAGAGATTTGGCGGGAGCATCAAATGAGCAGTTCTTC. Protein: CSARDLAGASNEQFF.

This clonotype was observed a handful of times. The genes are TRBV29-1 and TRBJ1-1; D gene unclear. CDR1 SQVTM and CDR2 ANQGSEA come from the germline V gene. The CDR3 contains 12 residues. Trimming left V 6 bases short and J 7 bases short, with 15 bases between. The CDR3 DNA follows: TGCAGCGTGGCAGCCCTTGGCGTTGAAGCTTTCTTT. It specifies CSVAALGVEAFF. The whole variable domain, filled in from reference TRBV29-1 and TRBJ1-1, reads SAVISQKPSRDICQRGTSLTIQCQVDSQVTMMFWYRQQPGQSLTLIATANQGSEATYESGFVIDKFPISRPNLTFSTLTVSNMSPEDSSIYLCSVAALGVEAFFGQGTRLTVV.

J is TRBJ2-4 and V is TRBV7-3; TRBD2 aligns across 11 bases. V was pared by 6 bases and J by 13 bases, with 11 bases of the junction left unmatched. Germline V gene data show CDR1 as SGHTA and CDR2 as FQGTGA. CDR3 size: 14 residues. CDR3 in DNA: TGTGCCAGCAGATTTAGCGGGAGGGCTAATGAGCAGTACTTC. It specifies CASRFSGRANEQYF.

The rearrangement links TRBV12-3 or TRBV12-4 to TRBJ1-2; perhaps TRBD1 as D (5 bases). CDR3 length: 13 amino acids. The V and J ends lost 5 bases and 7 bases respectively, with 14 bases between them. The chain's CDR3 is CASSPGGSSGYTF. CDR3 DNA: TGTGCCAGCAGTCCTGGGGGATCCAGTGGCTACACCTTC.

V gene TRBV20-1 combines with J gene TRBJ2-3; maybe TRBD1 (5 bases). Germline V gene lookup returns CDR1 DFQATT and CDR2 SNEGSKA (reference sequence). V was shortened by 6 bases and J by 4 bases, with 23 bases between the two germline ends. The CDR3 consists of 16 residues. The CDR3 nucleotides read TGCAGTGCACAGAGACGGCGACAGTTAGGGCCAGATACGCAGTATTTT. This translates into CSAQRRRQLGPDTQYF.

The chain has TRBV30 and TRBJ2-1; D gene uncertain. Germline CDR1 GTSNPN, CDR2 SVGIG (reference sequence). The CDR3 covers 17 residues. The V end lost 2 bases, the J end lost 8 bases, and 25 bases lay between the germline ends. The CDR3 is CAWSIRKQRLSSYEQFF. DNA for the CDR3: TGTGCCTGGAGTATACGGAAACAACGACTGAGTAGCTATGAGCAGTTCTTC.

There are a few counts of this clonotype. The V and J genes are TRBV29-1 and TRBJ2-1; D gene uncertain. The V gene lost 4 bases and the J gene lost 7 bases, with 5 bases spanning the gap. Germline V lookup: CDR1 SQVTM, CDR2 ANQGSEA. The length of the CDR3 is 10 residues. The CDR3 DNA reads TGCAGCGTTGGACCTAATGAGCAGTTCTTC. This gives the protein CSVGPNEQFF.

This sequence joins TRBV28 and TRBJ2-3; a possible D gene is TRBD1 (6 bases). This CDR3 has 14 amino acids. Germline values: CDR1 MDHEN, CDR2 SYDVKM. V was trimmed by 3 bases and J by 4 bases, leaving 11 bases between them. CDR3 region: CASSFSGAADTQYF. CDR3 DNA: TGTGCCAGCAGTTTCTCAGGGGCTGCAGATACGCAGTATTTT.